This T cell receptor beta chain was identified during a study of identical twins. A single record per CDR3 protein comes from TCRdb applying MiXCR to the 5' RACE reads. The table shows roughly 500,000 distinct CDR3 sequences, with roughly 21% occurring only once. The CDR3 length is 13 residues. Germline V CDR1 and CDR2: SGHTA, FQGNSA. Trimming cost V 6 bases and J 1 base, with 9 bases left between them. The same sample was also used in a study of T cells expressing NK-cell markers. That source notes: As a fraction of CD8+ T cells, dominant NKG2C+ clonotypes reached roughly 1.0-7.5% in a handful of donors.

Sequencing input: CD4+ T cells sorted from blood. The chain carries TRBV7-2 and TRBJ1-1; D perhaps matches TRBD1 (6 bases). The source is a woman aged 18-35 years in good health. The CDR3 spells CASRTDRNTEAFF. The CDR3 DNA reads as TGTGCCAGCAGGACGGACAGGAACACTGAAGCTTTCTTT.